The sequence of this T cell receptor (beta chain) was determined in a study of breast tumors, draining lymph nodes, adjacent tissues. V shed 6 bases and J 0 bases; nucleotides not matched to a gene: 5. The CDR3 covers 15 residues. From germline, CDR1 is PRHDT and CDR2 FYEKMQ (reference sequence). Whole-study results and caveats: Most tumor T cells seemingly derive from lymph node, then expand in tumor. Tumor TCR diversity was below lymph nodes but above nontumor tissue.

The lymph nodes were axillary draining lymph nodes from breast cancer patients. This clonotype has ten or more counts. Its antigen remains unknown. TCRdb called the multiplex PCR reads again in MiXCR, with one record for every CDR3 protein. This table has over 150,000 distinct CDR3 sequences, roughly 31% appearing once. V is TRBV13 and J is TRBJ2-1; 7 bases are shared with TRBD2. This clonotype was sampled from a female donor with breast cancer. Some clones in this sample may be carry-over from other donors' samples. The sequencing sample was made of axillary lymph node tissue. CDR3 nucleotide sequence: TGTGCCAGCAGTCGGCGGGGGAGCTCCTACAATGAGCAGTTCTTC. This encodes CASSRRGSSYNEQFF.